Following are 24 T cell receptor beta chains from one sample sequenced in a study of cytotoxic CD8 clonotypes in ibrutinib-treated CLL. Only in-frame clones appear in the TCRdb table, and some are missing; sequencing was by immunoSEQ multiplex PCR. The table shows some 150,000 clones, with approximately 80% occurring only once. This material consisted of PBMCs, taken after 12 months of ibrutinib treatment. All receptors derive from a human donor with chronic lymphocytic leukemia.

The rearrangement uses TRBV6-5 and TRBJ1-2; D is undetermined. The germline gives CDR1 MNHEY, CDR2 SVGAGI. This CDR3 comprises 13 residues. The V and J ends lost 3 bases and 4 bases respectively, with 9 bases between them. In DNA, the CDR3 is TGTGCCAGCAGTTATTGGCAGTCCTATGGCTACACCTTC. It is translated as CASSYWQSYGYTF.

This rearrangement joins TRBV27 to TRBJ2-7, with D perhaps TRBD1 (5 bases). The V gene's germline CDR1 is MNHEY and CDR2 SMNVEV (reference sequence). V lost 1 base and J lost 9, with 13 bases in between. The CDR3 is 13 amino acids. The CDR3 coding sequence is TGTGCCAGCAGTTTATATTTTGGGGCTCCGCAGTACTTC. Translation: CASSLYFGAPQYF.

The rearrangement joins TRBV4-1 to TRBJ2-7, with TRBD2 matching 9 bases. The trim removed 4 bases at V and 3 bases at J, leaving 10 bases unmatched. This CDR3 has 16 residues. Looked up from germline, CDR1 is MGHRA and CDR2 is YSYEKL. CDR3: CASSLSSGRTNYEQYF. The DNA for the CDR3 is TGCGCCAGCAGCCTCTCAAGCGGGAGGACGAACTACGAGCAGTACTTC.

This rearrangement joins TRBV4-1 to TRBJ1-3; tentatively, D is TRBD1 (5 bases). The CDR3 spans 15 residues. In germline, CDR1 is MGHRA, CDR2 YSYEKL. V was trimmed by 4 bases and J by 4 bases, leaving 14 bases between them. For the CDR3, the DNA is TGCGCCAGCAGCCGCGGGGGAGGGGAAGGAAACACCATATATTTT. Translating gives CASSRGGGEGNTIYF.

This chain uses TRBV9 with TRBJ2-2, with 14 nucleotides matching TRBD2. Trimming removed 0 bases from V and 9 bases from J; junction bases left unmatched: 7. Germline CDR1 SGDLS, CDR2 YYNGEE. The CDR3 covers 17 residues. CDR3: CASSVGLGTSGSRELFF. Written as DNA, the CDR3 is TGTGCCAGCAGCGTAGGTCTCGGGACTAGCGGGAGTAGGGAGCTGTTTTTT.

The chain recombines TRBV4-2 with TRBJ1-5, with D uncertain. V gave up 5 bases and J gave up 6 bases, with 20 bases separating them. The CDR3 extends over 16 amino acids. Germline CDR1 and CDR2: LGHNA and YNFKEQ. CDR3 protein: CASSTSNWEGVQPQHF. In nucleotides, the CDR3 is TGTGCCAGCAGCACTTCGAACTGGGAGGGAGTTCAGCCCCAGCATTTT.

The genes are TRBV28 and TRBJ2-6; D may be TRBD1 (5 bases). The germline V and J ends were trimmed by 5 bases and 0 bases, with 8 bases remaining between them. The CDR3 spans 15 residues. CDR1 and CDR2 (germline): MDHEN, SYDVKM. CDR3 residues: CASSHRLSGANVLTF. In DNA form, the CDR3 reads TGTGCCAGCAGTCACAGGCTCTCTGGGGCCAACGTCCTGACTTTC.

J is TRBJ2-7 and V is TRBV18; D is undetermined. This CDR3 has 13 amino acids. Trimming removed 1 base at V and 0 bases at J, with 4 bases between. Germline assignment: CDR1 KGHSH and CDR2 LQKENI. CDR3 in DNA: TGTGCCAGCTCACCACGGATCTCCTACGAGCAGTACTTC. Its translation is CASSPRISYEQYF.

The gene calls are TRBV9 and TRBJ2-2; 8 nucleotides agree with TRBD1. The trim removed 0 bases at V and 4 bases at J, leaving 5 bases unmatched. This CDR3 comprises 16 residues. The V gene's germline CDR1 is SGDLS and CDR2 YYNGEE. Here the CDR3 DNA reads TGTGCCAGCAGCGTAGTATTGACAGGGGCCACCGGGGAGCTGTTTTTT. As protein: CASSVVLTGATGELFF.

V usage is TRBV7-3 and J usage is TRBJ2-5; perhaps TRBD2 as D (6 bases). Per germline, CDR1 SGHTA and CDR2 FQGTGA. Trimming removed 3 bases at V and 1 base at J, with 15 bases between. CDR3 length: 16 amino acids. The CDR3 bases are TGTGCCAGCAGCTTTTGGGTGCGGGGACCCCAAGAGACCCAGTACTTC. It encodes CASSFWVRGPQETQYF.

The chain has TRBV10-3 and TRBJ1-2; TRBD1 might be the D (5 bases). The germline V gene encodes CDR1 ENHRY and CDR2 SYGVKD. The CDR3 is 12 residues long. V was cut by 6 bases and J by 5 bases, with 10 bases left in between. The CDR3 protein is CAIRWDPYGYTF. The CDR3 DNA reads TGTGCCATCAGGTGGGACCCATATGGCTACACCTTC.

This chain uses TRBV29-1 with TRBJ1-2; 8 bases map to TRBD1. Germline-derived CDR1 and CDR2 are SQVTM and ANQGSEA. The CDR3 extends over 13 amino acids. V lost 4 bases, J lost 2 bases, and 3 bases stayed unmatched. CDR3 sequence (DNA): TGCAGCGTTGGACAGGGGAGCAACTATGGCTACACCTTC. It specifies CSVGQGSNYGYTF.

This clone was observed once. This chain links TRBV28 with TRBJ1-1, with D maybe TRBD1 (6 bases). Per germline, CDR1 MDHEN and CDR2 SYDVKM. V was shortened by 4 bases and J by 4 bases, with 13 bases between the two germline ends. CDR3 length: 14 amino acids. The CDR3: CASSSGTSSTEAFF. In DNA, the CDR3 is TGTGCCAGCAGTTCCGGGACATCTTCCACTGAAGCTTTCTTT. The full variable domain, its missing parts supplied by reference TRBV28 and TRBJ1-1, is DVKVTQSSRYLVKRTGEKVFLECVQDMDHENMFWYRQDPGLGLRLIYFSYDVKMKEKGDIPEGYSVSREKKERFSLILESASTNQTSMYLCASSSGTSSTEAFFGQGTRLTVV.

Comments on this clone: This could be a read error, since a much larger clone is one nucleotide away. The chain joins TRBV13 to TRBJ2-4; 9 bases are a match to TRBD1. Trimming took 6 bases from V and 3 from J; bases not matched to a gene: 6. The CDR3 sequence is 15 residues long. CDR1 PRHDT and CDR2 FYEKMQ come from the germline V gene (reference sequence). For the CDR3, the DNA is TGTGCCAGCAGGGGACAGGGTTGGGACAAAAACATTCAGTACTTC. Translation gives CASRGQGWDKNIQYF. Full variable domain (rest looked up from reference TRBV13 and TRBJ2-4): AAGVIQSPRHLIKEKRETATLKCYPIPRHDTVYWYQQGPGQDPQFLISFYEKMQSDKGSIPDRFSAQQFSDYHSELNMSSLELGDSALYFCASRGQGWDKNIQYFGAGTRLSVL.

This chain uses TRBV11-2 with TRBJ2-3; TRBD2 aligns across 8 bases. The junction had 14 bases not matched to a gene; V was cut back by 2 bases and J by 4 bases. Germline values: CDR1 SGHAT, CDR2 FQNNGV. This CDR3 is 18 amino acids long. The CDR3 region is CASSLTRSSGSRADTQYF. The CDR3 DNA reads TGTGCCAGCAGCTTAACAAGGTCCAGCGGGAGTAGGGCAGATACGCAGTATTTT.

The chain couples TRBV14 to TRBJ2-3, with a weak D call TRBD2 (5 bases). This CDR3 region has 17 residues. Trimming removed 3 bases from V and 2 bases from J, with 18 bases in between. CDR1 is SGHDN, CDR2 FVKESK, per germline. CDR3 sequence: CASSQKDSSPHTDTQYF. In DNA, the CDR3 is TGTGCCAGCAGCCAGAAGGACTCCTCGCCCCACACAGATACGCAGTATTTT.

CDR3 in DNA: TGTGCCAGCAGTGAAGCGCCCGGGGTAGGGGGCTACACCTTC. Residues: CASSEAPGVGGYTF. The chain links TRBV6-1 to TRBJ1-2; no clear D. V dropped 0 bases and J dropped 8 bases, with 13 bases sitting between them. The CDR3 sequence is 14 residues long. Germline V gene lookup returns CDR1 MNHNS and CDR2 SASEGT.

This chain joins TRBV6-5 and TRBJ2-2; D unclear. CDR3 length: 12 residues. CDR1 and CDR2 from the germline V gene are MNHEY and SVGAGI. V shed 10 bases and J shed 1 base, with 7 bases lying between them. CDR3: CATYKNTGELFF. In nucleotides, the CDR3 is TGTGCCACCTATAAGAACACCGGGGAGCTGTTTTTT.

The CDR3 here is CASKPSGGSDTQYF. CDR3 nucleotide sequence: TGTGCCAGCAAGCCTAGCGGGGGCTCGGATACGCAGTATTTT. The chain carries TRBV7-9 and TRBJ2-3, with 10 bases lining up with TRBD2. Germline CDR1 and CDR2: SEHNR and FQNEAQ (reference sequence). The junction had 7 bases not matched to a gene; V was cut back by 7 bases and J by 6 bases. CDR3 size: 14 residues.

The table lists this clone with a count of one. The V gene is TRBV27, the J gene TRBJ2-1, with 12 bases lining up with TRBD2. This CDR3 has 17 amino acids. CDR1 is MNHEY and CDR2 is SMNVEV in the germline V gene (reference sequence). Trimming at V came to 3 bases and at J to 3 bases, leaving 6 bases not matched to a gene. The CDR3 bases are TGTGCCAGCAGTTTGACTAGCGGGAGCATTTACTACAATGAGCAGTTCTTC. This codes for CASSLTSGSIYYNEQFF.

Only a few counts were recorded for this clone. The chain links TRBV27 to TRBJ2-7; D is uncertain. V lost 6 bases, J lost 5 bases, and 17 bases lay in between. Germline assignment: CDR1 MNHEY and CDR2 SMNVEV (reference sequence). The CDR3 has 14 amino acids. The CDR3 sequence: CASRDYMGSDEQYF. DNA for the CDR3: TGTGCCAGCAGGGATTATATGGGGTCGGACGAGCAGTACTTC.

The DNA for the CDR3 is TGTGCCAGCACCGGACAGGGAGGAAATCAGCCCCAGCATTTT. It codes for CASTGQGGNQPQHF. This sequence joins TRBV6-1 and TRBJ1-5, with 8 nucleotides matching TRBD1. CDR3 size: 14 residues. From germline, CDR1 is MNHNS and CDR2 SASEGT. Trimming cost V 7 bases and J 4 bases; bases outside gene matches: 6.

The chain combines TRBV10-3 with TRBJ2-5; D possibly corresponds to TRBD1 (5 bases). This CDR3 has 13 amino acids. Trimming took 2 bases from V and 4 from J, leaving 8 bases between them. Per germline, CDR1 ENHRY and CDR2 SYGVKD. The CDR3 nucleotides are TGTGCCATCAGTGAGACCGACAGAGAGACCCAGTACTTC. Translated, it gives CAISETDRETQYF.

The chain joins TRBV5-1 to TRBJ2-1; no clear D gene. CDR1 and CDR2 from the germline V gene are SGHRS and YFSETQ. This CDR3 contains 14 residues. Trimming stripped 2 bases from V and 6 bases from J, with 12 bases between. The CDR3 DNA sequence: TGCGCCAGCAGCTTAGTCTATTCGGCCAATGAGCAGTTCTTC. Protein sequence: CASSLVYSANEQFF. The variable domain in full, completed from reference TRBV5-1 and TRBJ2-1, reads KAGVTQTPRYLIKTRGQQVTLSCSPISGHRSVSWYQQTPGQGLQFLFEYFSETQRNKGNFPGRFSGRQFSNSRSEMNVSTLELGDSALYLCASSLVYSANEQFFGPGTRLTVL.